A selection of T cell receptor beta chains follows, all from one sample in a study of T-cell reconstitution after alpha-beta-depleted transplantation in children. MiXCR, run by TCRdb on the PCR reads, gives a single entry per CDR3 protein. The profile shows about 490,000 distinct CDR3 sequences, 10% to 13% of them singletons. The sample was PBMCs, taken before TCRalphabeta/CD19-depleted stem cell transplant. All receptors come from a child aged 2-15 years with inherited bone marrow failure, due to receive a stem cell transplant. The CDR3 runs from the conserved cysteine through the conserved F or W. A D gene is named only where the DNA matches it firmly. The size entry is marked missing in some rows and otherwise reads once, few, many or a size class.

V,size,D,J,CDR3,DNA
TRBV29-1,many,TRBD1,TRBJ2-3,CSVITQGADTQYF,TGCAGCGTTATCACCCAGGGGGCAGATACGCAGTATTTT
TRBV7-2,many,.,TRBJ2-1,CASSLVAGIYNEQFF,TGTGCCAGCAGCTTAGTCGCGGGGATCTACAATGAGCAGTTCTTC
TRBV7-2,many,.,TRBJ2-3,CASSLDGRMDTQYF,TGTGCCAGCAGCTTAGACGGGAGAATGGATACGCAGTATTTT
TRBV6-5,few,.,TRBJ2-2,CASSYYSSPNTGELFF,TGTGCCAGCAGTTATTACTCCTCCCCCAACACCGGGGAGCTGTTTTTT
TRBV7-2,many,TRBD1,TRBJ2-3,CASGGQGLDTQYF,TGTGCCAGCGGGGGACAGGGGCTAGATACGCAGTATTTT
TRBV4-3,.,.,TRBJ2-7,CASSQDEGRGGLEQYF,TGCGCCAGCAGCCAGGATGAAGGGCGCGGGGGCTTAGAGCAGTACTTC
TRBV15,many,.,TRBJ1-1,CATSREGWGHNTEAFF,TGTGCCACCAGCAGAGAGGGGTGGGGACACAACACTGAAGCTTTCTTT
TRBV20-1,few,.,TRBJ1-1,CSARRRTEAFF,TGCAGTGCTAGACGGCGCACTGAAGCTTTCTTT
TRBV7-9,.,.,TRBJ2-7,CASSFNRDTGYEQYF,TGTGCCAGCAGCTTTAACCGGGACACGGGCTACGAGCAGTACTTC
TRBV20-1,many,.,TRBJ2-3,CSARAADTQYF,TGCAGTGCTAGAGCGGCAGATACGCAGTATTTT
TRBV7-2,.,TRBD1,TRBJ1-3,CASSPTGGISGNTIYF,TGTGCCAGCAGCCCGACAGGGGGAATCTCTGGAAACACCATATATTTT
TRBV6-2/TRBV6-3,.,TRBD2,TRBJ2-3,CASSYPYWTSGMHDTQYF,TGTGCCAGCAGTTACCCCTATTGGACTAGCGGGATGCACGATACGCAGTATTTT
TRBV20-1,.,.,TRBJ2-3,CSASRTEITDTQYF,TGCAGTGCTAGCCGGACGGAAATCACAGATACGCAGTATTTT
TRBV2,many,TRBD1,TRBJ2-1,CASSYDRGNEQFF,TGTGCCAGCAGTTACGACAGGGGTAATGAGCAGTTCTTC
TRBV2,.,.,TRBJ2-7,CASEGSSGAYYEQYF,TGTGCCAGCGAGGGGTCGTCGGGGGCCTACTACGAGCAGTACTTC
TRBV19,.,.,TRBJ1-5,CASSKVGISNQPQHF,TGTGCCAGTAGTAAGGTAGGAATCAGCAATCAGCCCCAGCATTTT
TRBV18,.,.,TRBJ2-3,CASSPVSSGTQYF,TGTGCCAGCTCACCTGTCTCTTCTGGTACGCAGTATTTT
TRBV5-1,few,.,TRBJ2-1,CASSLAAPPNEQFF,TGCGCCAGCAGCTTGGCCGCACCGCCCAATGAGCAGTTCTTC
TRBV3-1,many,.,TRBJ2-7,CASSRGNRADYEQYF,TGTGCCAGCAGCCGGGGCAACCGGGCCGACTACGAGCAGTACTTC
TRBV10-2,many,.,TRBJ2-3,CASTGTGRDTQYF,TGCGCCAGCACCGGAACGGGGCGGGATACGCAGTATTTT
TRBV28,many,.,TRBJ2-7,CASSLLGEQYF,TGTGCCAGCAGTTTACTGGGCGAGCAGTACTTC
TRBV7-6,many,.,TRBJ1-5,CASSLGGEQPQHF,TGTGCCAGCAGCTTAGGAGGGGAGCAGCCCCAGCATTTT
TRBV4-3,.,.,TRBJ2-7,CASSQDRTVISYEQYF,TGCGCCAGCAGCCAAGATAGGACTGTGATCTCCTACGAGCAGTACTTC
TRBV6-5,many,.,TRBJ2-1,CASAGLNNEQFF,TGTGCCAGCGCCGGGCTCAACAATGAGCAGTTCTTC
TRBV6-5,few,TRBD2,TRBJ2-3,CASSHRTGLDTDTQYF,TGTGCCAGCAGTCACAGAACGGGACTAGACACAGATACGCAGTATTTT
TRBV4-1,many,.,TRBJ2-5,CASSQDGVVFQETQYF,TGCGCCAGCAGCCAAGACGGGGTAGTATTCCAAGAGACCCAGTACTTC
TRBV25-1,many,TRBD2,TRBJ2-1,CASSEYGAGVRYNEQFF,TGTGCCAGCAGTGAATATGGGGCGGGAGTACGCTACAATGAGCAGTTCTTC
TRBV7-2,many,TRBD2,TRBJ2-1,CASSLAGSGRRNEQFF,TGTGCCAGCAGCTTAGCTGGTAGCGGGAGGAGAAATGAGCAGTTCTTC
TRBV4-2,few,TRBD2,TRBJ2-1,CASSQARTSGKGEQFF,TGTGCCAGCAGCCAAGCGCGGACCAGCGGGAAGGGTGAGCAGTTCTTC
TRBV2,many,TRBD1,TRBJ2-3,CASSGPGQGAVETSGTSDTQYF,TGTGCCAGCAGTGGCCCGGGACAGGGGGCCGTGGAAACTAGCGGGACCTCAGATACGCAGTATTTT
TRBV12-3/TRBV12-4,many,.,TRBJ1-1,CASSLHTEAFF,TGTGCCAGCAGTCTTCACACTGAAGCTTTCTTT
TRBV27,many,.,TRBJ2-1,CASSYRGLAWSNEQFF,TGTGCCAGCAGTTACAGAGGGCTAGCGTGGAGCAATGAGCAGTTCTTC
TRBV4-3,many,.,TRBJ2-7,CASSQDGGGPAYEQYF,TGCGCCAGCAGCCAAGATGGTGGCGGGCCGGCCTACGAGCAGTACTTC
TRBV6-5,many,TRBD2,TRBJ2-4,CASSYSREGQAKNIQYF,TGTGCCAGCAGTTACTCCCGGGAGGGCCAAGCCAAAAACATTCAGTACTTC
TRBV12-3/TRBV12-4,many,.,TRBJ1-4,CASSFRGGLGKLFF,TGTGCCAGCAGTTTTAGGGGGGGCTTAGGAAAACTGTTTTTT
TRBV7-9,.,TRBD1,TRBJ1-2,CASSSRDRRTF,TGTGCCAGCAGCTCCCGGGACAGAAGGACCTTC
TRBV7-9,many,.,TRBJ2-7,CASSFRTSPYEQYF,TGTGCCAGCAGCTTTAGGACAAGCCCCTACGAGCAGTACTTC
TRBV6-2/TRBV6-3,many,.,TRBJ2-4,CASSSSDYAKNIQYF,TGTGCCAGCAGTTCCTCGGACTACGCCAAAAACATTCAGTACTTC
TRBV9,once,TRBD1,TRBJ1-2,CASSAPTGTKDCTF,TGTGCCAGCAGCGCCCCGACAGGGACGAAAGATTGCACCTTC
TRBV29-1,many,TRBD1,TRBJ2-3,CSATGGSGTDTQYF,TGCAGCGCCACAGGGGGCAGTGGCACAGATACGCAGTATTTT
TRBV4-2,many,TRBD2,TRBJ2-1,CASSQDPSGSHYNEQFF,TGTGCCAGCAGCCAAGACCCGAGCGGGAGCCATTACAATGAGCAGTTCTTC
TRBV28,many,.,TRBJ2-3,CASSFALGPSTDTQYF,TGTGCCAGCAGTTTTGCTTTGGGCCCTAGCACAGATACGCAGTATTTT
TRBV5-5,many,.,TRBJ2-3,CASSAPLSGLSTDTQYF,TGTGCCAGCAGTGCCCCTTTAAGCGGGTTAAGCACAGATACGCAGTATTTT